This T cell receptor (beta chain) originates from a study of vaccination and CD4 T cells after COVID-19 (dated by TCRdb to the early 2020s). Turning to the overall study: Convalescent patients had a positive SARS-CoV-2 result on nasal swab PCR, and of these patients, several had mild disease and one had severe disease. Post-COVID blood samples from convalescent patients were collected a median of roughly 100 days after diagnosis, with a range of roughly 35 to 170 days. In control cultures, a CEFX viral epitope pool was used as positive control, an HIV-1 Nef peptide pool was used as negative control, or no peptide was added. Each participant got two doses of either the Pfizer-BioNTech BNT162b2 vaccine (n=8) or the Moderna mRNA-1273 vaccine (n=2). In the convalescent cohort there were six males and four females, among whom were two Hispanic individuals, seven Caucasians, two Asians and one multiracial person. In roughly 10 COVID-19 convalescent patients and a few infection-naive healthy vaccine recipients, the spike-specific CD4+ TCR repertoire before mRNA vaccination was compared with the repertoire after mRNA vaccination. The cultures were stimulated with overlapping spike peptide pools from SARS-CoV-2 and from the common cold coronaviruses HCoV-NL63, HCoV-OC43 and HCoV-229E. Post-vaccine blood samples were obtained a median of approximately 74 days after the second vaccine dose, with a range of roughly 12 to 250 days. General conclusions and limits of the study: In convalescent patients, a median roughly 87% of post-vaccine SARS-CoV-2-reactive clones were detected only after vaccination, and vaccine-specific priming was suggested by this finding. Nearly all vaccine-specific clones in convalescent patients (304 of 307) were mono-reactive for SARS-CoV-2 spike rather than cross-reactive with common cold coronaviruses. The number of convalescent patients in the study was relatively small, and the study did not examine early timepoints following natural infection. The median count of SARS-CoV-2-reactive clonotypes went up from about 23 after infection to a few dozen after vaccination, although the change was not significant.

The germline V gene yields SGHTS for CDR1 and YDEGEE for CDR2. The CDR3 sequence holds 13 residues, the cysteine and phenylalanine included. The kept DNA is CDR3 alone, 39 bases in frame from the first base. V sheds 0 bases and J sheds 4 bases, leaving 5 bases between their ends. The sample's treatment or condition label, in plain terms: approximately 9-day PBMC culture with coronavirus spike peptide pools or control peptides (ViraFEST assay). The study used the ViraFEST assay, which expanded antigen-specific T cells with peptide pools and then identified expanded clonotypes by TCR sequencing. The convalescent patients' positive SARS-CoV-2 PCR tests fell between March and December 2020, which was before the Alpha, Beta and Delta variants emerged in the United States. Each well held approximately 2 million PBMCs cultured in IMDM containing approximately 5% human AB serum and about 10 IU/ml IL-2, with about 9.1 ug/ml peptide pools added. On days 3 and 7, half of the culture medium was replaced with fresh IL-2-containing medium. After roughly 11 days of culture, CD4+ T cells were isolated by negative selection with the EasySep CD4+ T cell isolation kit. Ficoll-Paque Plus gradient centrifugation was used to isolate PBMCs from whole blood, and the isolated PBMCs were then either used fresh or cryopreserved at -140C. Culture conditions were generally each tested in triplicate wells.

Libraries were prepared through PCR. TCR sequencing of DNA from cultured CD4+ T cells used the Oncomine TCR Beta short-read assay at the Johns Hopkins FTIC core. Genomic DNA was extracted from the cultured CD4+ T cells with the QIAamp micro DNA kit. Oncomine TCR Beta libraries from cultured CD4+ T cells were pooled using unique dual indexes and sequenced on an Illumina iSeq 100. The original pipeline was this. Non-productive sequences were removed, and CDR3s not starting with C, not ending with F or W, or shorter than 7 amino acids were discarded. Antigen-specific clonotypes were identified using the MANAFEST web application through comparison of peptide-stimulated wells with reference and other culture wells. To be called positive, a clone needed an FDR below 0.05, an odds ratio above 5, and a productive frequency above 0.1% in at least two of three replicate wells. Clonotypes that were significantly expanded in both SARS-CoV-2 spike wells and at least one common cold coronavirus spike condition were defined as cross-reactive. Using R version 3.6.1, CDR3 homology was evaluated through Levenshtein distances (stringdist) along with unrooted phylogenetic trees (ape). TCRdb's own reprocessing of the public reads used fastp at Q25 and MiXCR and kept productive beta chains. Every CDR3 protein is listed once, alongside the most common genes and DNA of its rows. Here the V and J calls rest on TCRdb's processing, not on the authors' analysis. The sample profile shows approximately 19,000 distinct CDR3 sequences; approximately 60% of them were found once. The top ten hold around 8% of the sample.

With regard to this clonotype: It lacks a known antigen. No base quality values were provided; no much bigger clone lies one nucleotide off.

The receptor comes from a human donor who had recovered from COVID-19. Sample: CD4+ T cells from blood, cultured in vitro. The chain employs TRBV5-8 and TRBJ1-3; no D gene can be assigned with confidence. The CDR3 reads CASSLGEGNTIYF. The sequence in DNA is TGTGCCAGCAGCTTGGGCGAAGGAAACACCATATATTTT.